This TCR beta chain was profiled in a study of CD8+ T cells in alopecia areata (dated by TCRdb to 2017 to 2018). Study-level background: Treated patients were enrolled in an open-label pilot trial of oral tofacitinib at 5 to 10 mg twice daily for moderate-to-severe alopecia areata. RNA was extracted with the PAXgene miRNA kit for fixed scalp, the miRNeasy kit for PBMCs, and the RNeasy kit for mouse skin. Tofacitinib was administered for 6 to 18 months, and 6 months of follow-up off drug were then conducted to assess delayed response and recurrence. TCRbeta CDR3 regions were amplified by immunoSEQ multiplex PCR using 35 Vbeta forward and 13 Jbeta reverse primers. Biopsies were taken from tofacitinib-treated patients at baseline and again at 4 and 24 weeks into treatment, and several of those patients also had a later scalp biopsy. Scalp clonality was compared across normal scalp (n=4), patchy alopecia areata scalp (n=8), and alopecia totalis/universalis scalp (n=8). For the treated patients, the SALT score, which quantifies what percentage of scalp surface area is affected, served as the measure of disease severity. Human TCRbeta sequencing covered scalp tissue and sorted CD4+ and CD8+ peripheral blood T cells from patchy and totalis/universalis alopecia areata patients and healthy controls. In both human patients and the C3H/HeJ mouse model, the study applied high-throughput TCRbeta sequencing to look at T cell clonal expansion in alopecia areata.

In its sample, this clone was seen a few times. The clone's antigen remains unknown. Base qualities are missing; no much larger clone stands one base away. The CDR3 covers 15 residues, taking in both the cysteine and the phenylalanine. Here the CDR3 DNA is all that survives: 45 bases in frame from base 1. V gives up 4 bases and J gives up 4 bases, and the segment between their germline ends measures 16 bases. The germline V gene provides CDR1 SGHTA and CDR2 FQGNSA. The time point label, read with the paper, signifies: about 4 weeks on oral tofacitinib. The treatment or condition label for this specimen denotes: oral pan-JAK inhibitor, 5-10 mg twice daily. Lesional scalp punch biopsies and peripheral blood were obtained from alopecia areata patients. PBMCs were separated by density centrifugation and stained for CD3, CD4 and CD8, after which CD4+ and CD8+ T cells were sorted on a FACSAria. What the work shows at the level of the full study, not this receptor alone: Because the treated cohort was small and included a single nonresponder, larger studies are needed to assess links between baseline CD8+ expansion and response. Many expanded lesional clones were found to persist in scalp and blood during tofacitinib treatment, and relapse after treatment cessation may be partly explained by this persistence. Compared with normal scalp, lesional scalp, particularly in alopecia totalis/universalis, had higher clonality and more expanded CD8+ clones, which suggests antigenic drive. With tofacitinib, both scalp clonality and the number of expanded CD8+ clones among the top 100 scalp clones went down significantly. Resident alphabeta T cells in normal human skin are also sequenced, complicating scalp TCR repertoire analysis, unlike mouse skin dominated by gammadelta T cells. Shared TCR sequences between patients were less evident than in mice, which may be partly attributable to HLA diversity in the patient population.

The method behind the library was the immunoSEQ multiplex PCR assay. RNA was extracted from all samples and reverse transcribed into cDNA, which served as template for TCR sequencing. First-strand cDNA was synthesized using SuperScript III with a 2:1 mix of oligo-dT and random hexamers. Amplification bias was assessed with a synthetic immune receptor repertoire, and residual bias was removed computationally. Per the original workflow: Raw reads were preprocessed to remove errors, and CDR3 was defined according to IMGT conventions as the region from the conserved cysteine to phenylalanine. Clonality was computed as 1 minus the Shannon entropy, with the entropy normalized by log2 of the number of productive unique TCRs. Whether each scalp clone was CD4 or CD8 was inferred by checking scalp TCRbeta sequences against the CD4 and CD8 repertoires from sorted blood. TCRdb re-hosts the immuneACCESS table, in-frame sequences only. Its copies lack some clones; in the studies checked, an unresolved V gene accounts for under half of them, and the cause for the rest is not known. Clonal size and the V and J genes are those of that table, whereas D and trimming came from the DNA. Present in this sample are about 220,000 clones, roughly 56% of which were seen just once. The ten largest clones add up to 1.5% to 2% of the sample.

Source: CD4+ T cells sorted from blood, taken at week 4, from a patient treated with tofacitinib. The chain links TRBV7-2 with TRBJ1-2, with a weak D call of TRBD1 (6 bases match). This TCR was recovered from a human donor with alopecia areata. CDR3 sequence: CASSSIQGRGYGYTF. Read as DNA, the sequence is TGTGCCAGCAGCTCCATTCAGGGGAGAGGCTATGGCTACACCTTC. Full variable domain (CDR3 extended with the reference TRBV7-2 and TRBJ1-2 proteins): GAGVSQSPSNKVTEKGKDVELRCDPISGHTALYWYRQSLGQGLEFLIYFQGNSAPDKSGLPSDRFSAERTGGSVSTLTIQRTQQEDSAVYLCASSSIQGRGYGYTFGSGTRLTVV.